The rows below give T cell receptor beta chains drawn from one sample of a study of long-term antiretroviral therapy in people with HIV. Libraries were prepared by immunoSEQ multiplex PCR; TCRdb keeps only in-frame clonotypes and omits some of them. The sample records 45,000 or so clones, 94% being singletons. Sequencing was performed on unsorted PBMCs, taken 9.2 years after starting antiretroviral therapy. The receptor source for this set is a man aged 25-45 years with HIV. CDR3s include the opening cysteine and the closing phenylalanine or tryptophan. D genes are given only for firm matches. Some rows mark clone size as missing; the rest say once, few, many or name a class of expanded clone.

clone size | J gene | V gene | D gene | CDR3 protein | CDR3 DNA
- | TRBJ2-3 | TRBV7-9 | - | CASSLWAGTGSGTDTQYF | TGTGCCAGCAGCTTATGGGCCGGGACGGGGAGTGGCACAGATACGCAGTATTTT
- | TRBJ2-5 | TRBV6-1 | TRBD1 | CASSERDRQVTQYF | TGTGCCAGCAGTGAAAGGGACAGACAGGTGACCCAGTACTTC
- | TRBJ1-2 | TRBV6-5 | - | CASSYLQTDNYGYTF | TGTGCCAGCAGTTACTTACAGACGGATAACTATGGCTACACCTTC
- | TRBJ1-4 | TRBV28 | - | CASSFRYRLTNEKLFF | TGTGCCAGCAGTTTTCGTTACAGGTTAACTAATGAAAAACTGTTTTTT
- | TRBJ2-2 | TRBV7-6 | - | CASSPDPRGELFF | TGTGCCAGCAGCCCAGACCCGCGCGGGGAGCTGTTTTTT
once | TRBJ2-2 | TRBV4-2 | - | CASSPPIASAGELFF | TGTGCCAGCAGCCCACCTATTGCTAGTGCCGGGGAGCTGTTTTTT
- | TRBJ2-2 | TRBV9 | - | CASTRLSTGELFF | TGTGCCTCAACGCGACTTTCCACCGGGGAGCTGTTTTTT
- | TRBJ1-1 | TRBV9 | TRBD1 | CASSEGQVTKNTEAFF | TGTGCCAGCAGCGAGGGACAGGTGACTAAGAACACTGAAGCTTTCTTT
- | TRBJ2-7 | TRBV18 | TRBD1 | CASSPDRDEQYF | TGTGCCAGCTCCCCTGACAGGGACGAGCAGTACTTC
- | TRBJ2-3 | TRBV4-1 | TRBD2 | CASSQDWASGGYTQYF | TGCGCCAGCAGCCAAGATTGGGCTAGCGGGGGTTATACGCAGTATTTT
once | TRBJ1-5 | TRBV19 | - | CASSGRDHQPQHF | TGTGCCAGTAGTGGACGGGACCATCAGCCCCAGCATTTT
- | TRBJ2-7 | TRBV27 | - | CASSLARGYEQYF | TGTGCCAGCAGTTTAGCCAGGGGCTACGAGCAGTACTTC
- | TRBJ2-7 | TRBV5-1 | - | CASSLGADYEQYF | TGCGCCAGCAGCCTGGGAGCGGACTACGAGCAGTACTTC